This TCR beta chain was sequenced in a study of blood T cell repertoires in COVID-19. Looking at the study overall: There were acute and convalescent COVID-19 samples, and they came from the United States, Italy and Spain. T cells, B-cell-depleted T cells, or PBMCs supplied cDNA or gDNA.

Per the authors' pipeline: From reference gene primer amplification, estimates of nucleated cell counts were derived. Measured with immunoSEQ multiplex PCR; TCRdb has only the in-frame clones, and not every one. V, J and clone size are those of that table, while D and trimming were read from the DNA. The top ten hold less than 4% of the sample, which has some 160,000 clones, about 80% seen once. Germline loops: CDR1 KGHSH, CDR2 LQKENI. V dropped 3 bases and J dropped 0; count of bases not matched to a gene: 4. This CDR3 has 15 residues. Individuals drawn from about two dozen US areas were about 18 to 100 years old.

The sample taken for sequencing was PBMCs or T cells enriched from blood (not recorded which). The rearrangement uses TRBV18 and TRBJ1-1; 7 bases are shared with TRBD1. The clonotype was recovered from a woman aged 55-70 years who had recovered from COVID-19. The CDR3 region has the DNA TGTGCCAGCTCACCCTCGGGACAGATGAACACTGAAGCTTTCTTT. It is translated as CASSPSGQMNTEAFF. Using reference TRBV18 and TRBJ1-1 for the parts outside the CDR3, the full variable domain is NAGVMQNPRHLVRRRGQEARLRCSPMKGHSHVYWYRQLPEEGLKFMVYLQKENIIDESGMPKERFSAEFPKEGPSILRIQQVVRGDSAAYFCASSPSGQMNTEAFFGQGTRLTVV.